These T cell receptor beta chains were read from a single sample in a study of PD-L1 blockade in urothelial cancer. The repertoire was sequenced with immunoSEQ multiplex PCR; TCRdb's copy has only in-frame clones and lacks some. The repertoire includes about 79,000 clones, roughly 80% of them detected once, and approximately 7.1% sits in the top ten. This specimen was PBMCs, taken around atezolizumab (anti-PD-L1) treatment. The source of these receptors is a man aged 35-49 years with urothelial cancer. The CDR3 runs from the conserved cysteine through the conserved F or W. The order of the fields is clone size, D gene, V gene, J gene, CDR3 protein, CDR3 DNA. D genes are given only for firm matches. Part of the rows lack a size; the others show once, few, many or a class for expanded clones.

few	.	TRBV4-1	TRBJ2-4	CASSREVRDSMGIQYF	TGCGCCAGCAGCCGCGAAGTTCGGGACTCTATGGGCATTCAGTACTTC
.	.	TRBV4-1	TRBJ1-1	CASSTGHLNTEAFF	TGCGCCAGCAGCACGGGACACTTGAACACTGAAGCTTTCTTT
.	.	TRBV29-1	TRBJ1-5	CSVLGTDQPQHF	TGCAGCGTTCTAGGTACGGATCAGCCCCAGCATTTT
few	TRBD1	TRBV4-1	TRBJ2-5	CASSQGGTGTQETQYF	TGCGCCAGCAGCCAAGGGGGGACAGGGACTCAAGAGACCCAGTACTTC
.	.	TRBV7-3	TRBJ2-3	CASSLYGGLSSDTQYF	TGTGCCAGCAGCTTATACGGCGGGCTTAGCTCAGATACGCAGTATTTT
few	.	TRBV10-3	TRBJ1-5	CATWGTNSGTEPQHF	TGTGCCACCTGGGGGACTAACTCCGGGACCGAGCCCCAGCATTTT
.	TRBD1	TRBV18	TRBJ1-5	CASSPTGEGNQPQHF	TGTGCCAGCTCCCCCACAGGGGAAGGCAATCAGCCCCAGCATTTT
.	TRBD2	TRBV9	TRBJ2-1	CASSNLAGAYNEQFF	TGTGCCAGCAGCAACCTAGCGGGGGCCTACAATGAGCAGTTCTTC
.	.	TRBV7-2	TRBJ2-2	CASSPDTGELFF	TGTGCCAGCAGCCCGGACACCGGGGAGCTGTTTTTT
.	TRBD1	TRBV4-1	TRBJ2-7	CASSQGSDRAYEQYF	TGCGCCAGCAGCCAAGGATCGGACAGGGCCTACGAGCAGTACTTC
few	.	TRBV19	TRBJ1-4	CASSVGQTEKLFF	TGTGCCAGTAGTGTCGGACAGACCGAAAAACTGTTTTTT
.	.	TRBV6-6	TRBJ2-1	CASRLQGHNEQFF	TGTGCCAGCAGGTTACAGGGACACAATGAGCAGTTCTTC
.	.	TRBV4-1	TRBJ2-1	CASSQESNSNNEQFF	TGCGCCAGCAGCCAAGAGTCTAACTCCAACAATGAGCAGTTCTTC
.	.	TRBV19	TRBJ2-5	CASSPSLAGKQYF	TGTGCCAGTAGTCCGAGCCTGGCGGGGAAACAGTACTTC
few	.	TRBV6-5	TRBJ2-5	CASSYSKTRGAETQYF	TGTGCCAGCAGTTACTCGAAAACCCGCGGGGCGGAGACCCAGTACTTC
.	.	TRBV4-3	TRBJ2-3	CASSQATSTDTQYF	TGCGCCAGCAGCCAAGCCACTAGCACAGATACGCAGTATTTT
.	.	TRBV29-1	TRBJ2-1	CSVDPEQFF	TGCAGCGTTGATCCAGAGCAGTTCTTC
.	.	TRBV5-1	TRBJ2-7	CASSLASGDLYEQYF	TGCGCCAGCAGCTTGGCGTCAGGGGATCTCTACGAGCAGTACTTC
.	.	TRBV30	TRBJ1-1	CAWRQRGGRITEAFF	TGTGCCTGGAGGCAAAGGGGGGGGAGGATCACTGAAGCTTTCTTT
.	.	TRBV27	TRBJ2-2	CASSPPGTGELFF	TGTGCCAGCAGTCCACCAGGGACCGGGGAGCTGTTTTTT
.	TRBD2	TRBV30	TRBJ2-7	CAWSLGAGPYEQYF	TGTGCCTGGAGTTTGGGAGCGGGACCCTACGAGCAGTACTTC
once	TRBD1	TRBV2	TRBJ2-7	CASKPGQSSYEQYF	TGTGCCAGCAAGCCGGGACAGAGCTCCTACGAGCAGTACTTC